These T cell receptor beta chains were read from a single sample in a study of T cells after yellow fever vaccination. TCRdb called the 5' RACE reads again in MiXCR, with one record for every CDR3 protein. The sample lists around 330,000 distinct CDR3 sequences, approximately 3.9% occurring once. Sequenced here: PBMCs, sampled on the day of the yellow fever booster vaccination. The receptor set was obtained from a man between 18 and 29 years old who received the YFV17D yellow fever vaccine. Both conserved end residues are part of each CDR3. Fields, in order: V gene, J gene, CDR3 length, D gene, clone size, CDR3 protein, CDR3 DNA. The D gene is left open where the match is weak. Clone size is shown for a subset of rows, as once, few, many or a class of expanded clone.

TRBV7-9	TRBJ1-2	13	TRBD1	NA	CASSPWDSYGYTF	TGTGCCAGCAGCCCCTGGGACAGCTATGGCTACACCTTC
TRBV11-1	TRBJ1-2	12	NA	many	CASSPRRGIYTF	TGTGCCAGCAGCCCCAGAAGGGGAATCTACACCTTC
TRBV5-1	TRBJ2-3	15	TRBD1	many	CASSLEGTGTNTQYF	TGCGCCAGCAGCTTGGAGGGGACAGGTACGAATACGCAGTATTTT
TRBV20-1	TRBJ1-3	15	NA	few	CSARDPQAPGNTIYF	TGCAGTGCTAGAGATCCCCAGGCGCCTGGAAACACCATATATTTT
TRBV20-1	TRBJ2-5	13	NA	many	CSAPPMWAETQYF	TGCAGTGCCCCTCCCATGTGGGCCGAGACCCAGTACTTC
TRBV5-5	TRBJ2-5	14	NA	NA	CASSFGNLGETQYF	TGTGCCAGCAGCTTTGGCAACCTGGGAGAGACCCAGTACTTC
TRBV20-1	TRBJ2-1	16	TRBD1	many	CSARSTGGNPYNEQFF	TGCAGTGCTAGATCGACAGGGGGGAACCCTTACAATGAGCAGTTCTTC
TRBV20-1	TRBJ2-1	14	NA	NA	CSARAGGGRSEQFF	TGCAGTGCTAGAGCGGGGGGCGGTCGGTCTGAGCAGTTCTTC
TRBV6-5	TRBJ1-2	14	NA	NA	CASSYSMGLRGYTF	TGTGCCAGCAGTTACTCGATGGGTCTACGTGGCTACACCTTC
TRBV15	TRBJ1-6	19	NA	NA	CATSRDTVMGGSYNSPLHF	TGTGCCACCAGCAGAGATACGGTCATGGGGGGCTCCTATAATTCACCCCTCCACTTT
TRBV10-2	TRBJ2-5	15	TRBD2	many	CASSDFSGGQETQYF	TGCGCCAGCAGTGATTTTAGCGGGGGTCAAGAGACCCAGTACTTC
TRBV5-1	TRBJ2-2	18	TRBD1	NA	CASSSPGQGAFGTGELFF	TGCGCCAGCAGCTCCCCGGGACAGGGGGCTTTTGGCACCGGGGAGCTGTTTTTT
TRBV7-2	TRBJ2-1	16	TRBD1	NA	CASSLAGTGSRNEQFF	TGTGCCAGCAGCTTAGCTGGGACAGGGAGTCGAAATGAGCAGTTCTTC
TRBV9	TRBJ1-1	13	NA	NA	CASSVAVNTEAFF	TGTGCCAGCAGCGTAGCCGTGAACACTGAAGCTTTCTTT
TRBV12-3/TRBV12-4	TRBJ2-5	19	TRBD2	NA	CASTLGTSGDLPYQETQYF	TGTGCCAGCACCCTAGGGACTAGCGGGGACTTACCGTACCAAGAGACCCAGTACTTC
TRBV11-2	TRBJ2-3	14	NA	many	CASSFSRIEDTQYF	TGTGCCAGCAGCTTTTCGCGGATTGAAGATACGCAGTATTTT
TRBV28	TRBJ2-3	14	TRBD1	many	CASSALGQGVQQYF	TGTGCCAGCAGTGCCTTGGGACAGGGTGTACAGCAGTATTTT
TRBV11-2	TRBJ2-7	15	NA	many	CASSPGGTSTYEQYF	TGTGCCAGCAGCCCGGGGGGCACGTCCACCTACGAGCAGTACTTC
TRBV10-2	TRBJ1-2	15	NA	many	CASSEIWQGSNGYTF	TGCGCCAGCAGTGAGATCTGGCAGGGGTCGAACGGCTACACCTTC
TRBV3-1	TRBJ1-3	16	NA	NA	CASSRRQEFSGNTIYF	TGTGCCAGCAGCCGACGACAGGAGTTCTCTGGAAACACCATATATTTT
TRBV2	TRBJ1-1	14	NA	many	CASRKDVVNTEAFF	TGTGCCAGCAGGAAAGACGTGGTGAACACTGAAGCTTTCTTT
TRBV5-6	TRBJ2-1	13	TRBD1	NA	CASSETGAGEQFF	TGTGCCAGCAGCGAGACAGGGGCCGGGGAGCAGTTCTTC
TRBV3-1	TRBJ1-4	15	NA	many	CASSLSGGPNEKLFF	TGTGCCAGCAGCCTCTCCGGGGGACCTAATGAAAAACTGTTTTTT
TRBV6-2/TRBV6-3	TRBJ2-1	15	NA	many	CASTGLGGSYNEQFF	TGTGCCAGCACCGGTTTAGGGGGATCCTACAATGAGCAGTTCTTC
TRBV5-1	TRBJ1-2	17	NA	few	CASSLDVGGTDWNGYTF	TGCGCCAGCAGCTTGGATGTAGGAGGTACGGATTGGAATGGCTACACCTTC
TRBV19	TRBJ2-3	16	NA	NA	CATGTRGFPAADTQYF	TGTGCCACCGGCACACGGGGGTTTCCCGCCGCTGATACGCAGTATTTT
TRBV24-1	TRBJ2-5	14	NA	NA	CATSDARETRITYF	TGTGCCACCAGTGACGCCCGGGAGACTAGGATCACGTACTTC
TRBV7-2	TRBJ2-3	14	NA	many	CASSLSSGRDTQYF	TGTGCCAGCAGCTTAAGCTCGGGACGGGATACGCAGTATTTT
TRBV7-2	TRBJ1-3	15	NA	many	CASRTDLQPGNTIYF	TGTGCCAGCAGAACCGACCTTCAGCCTGGAAACACCATATATTTT
TRBV5-1	TRBJ2-5	16	TRBD1	many	CASSPAAQGQQETQYF	TGCGCCAGCAGCCCCGCCGCCCAGGGACAGCAAGAGACCCAGTACTTC
TRBV19	TRBJ2-7	14	TRBD1	NA	CASSPADRVGEQYF	TGTGCCAGTAGTCCGGCGGACAGGGTGGGGGAGCAGTACTTC
TRBV28	TRBJ1-2	12	NA	few	CASQAVNYGYTF	TGTGCCAGCCAGGCCGTCAACTATGGCTACACCTTC
TRBV18	TRBJ1-2	14	NA	NA	CASSPARTNYGYTF	TGTGCCAGCTCACCCGCCCGGACTAACTATGGCTACACCTTC
TRBV29-1	TRBJ2-1	14	NA	many	CSAGISRGAEEQFF	TGCAGCGCGGGGATTTCTAGGGGGGCGGAAGAGCAGTTCTTC
TRBV7-2	TRBJ2-1	14	NA	NA	CASSLAHEHNEQFF	TGTGCCAGCAGCTTAGCGCATGAGCACAATGAGCAGTTCTTC
TRBV7-9	TRBJ2-7	12	TRBD1	many	CASDRERGEQYF	TGTGCCAGCGACAGGGAAAGAGGCGAGCAGTACTTC
TRBV25-1	TRBJ2-5	14	NA	NA	CASSELAGGETQYF	TGTGCCAGCAGTGAATTGGCTGGGGGAGAGACCCAGTACTTC
TRBV3-1	TRBJ2-6	15	NA	many	CASSQGDSGANVLTF	TGTGCCAGCAGCCAAGGGGACTCTGGGGCCAACGTCCTGACTTTC
TRBV27	TRBJ2-2	15	NA	many	CASSLDQGFNGELFF	TGTGCCAGCAGTTTGGATCAGGGGTTTAACGGGGAGCTGTTTTTT
TRBV6-2/TRBV6-3	TRBJ2-7	16	TRBD1	many	CASSSYLGTGSYEQYF	TGTGCCAGCAGCTCCTACCTCGGGACAGGCTCCTACGAGCAGTACTTC
TRBV4-3	TRBJ2-1	14	NA	few	CASSQEPGYNEQFF	TGCGCCAGCAGCCAAGAACCAGGGTACAATGAGCAGTTCTTC
TRBV10-3	TRBJ1-5	14	NA	many	CAISETGRNQPQHF	TGTGCCATCAGTGAGACGGGCAGGAATCAGCCCCAGCATTTT
TRBV29-1	TRBJ2-1	14	TRBD1	few	CSADRARGRNEQFF	TGCAGCGCCGACAGAGCCAGGGGGCGGAATGAGCAGTTCTTC
TRBV29-1	TRBJ1-1	13	TRBD1	many	CSVKDRERTEAFF	TGCAGCGTTAAGGACAGGGAAAGAACTGAAGCTTTCTTT
TRBV4-3	TRBJ2-5	14	NA	NA	CASSRTGSQETQYF	TGCGCCAGCAGCCGGACCGGGTCACAAGAGACCCAGTACTTC
TRBV19	TRBJ1-5	14	TRBD1	many	CASSLGTGGEPQHF	TGTGCCAGTAGTCTCGGGACAGGGGGCGAGCCCCAGCATTTT
TRBV28	TRBJ1-1	12	NA	many	CASISPGGEAFF	TGTGCCAGCATCTCACCGGGGGGCGAAGCTTTCTTT
TRBV7-2	TRBJ2-5	13	NA	many	CASSLEPPRTQYF	TGTGCCAGCAGCTTAGAGCCCCCCAGGACCCAGTACTTC